Listed below are T cell receptor beta chains from one sample, sequenced in a study of OX40 agonist ivuxolimab in advanced cancers. The data were produced by immunoSEQ multiplex PCR, yet TCRdb's version contains in-frame clones alone and is incomplete. Seen here are over 95,000 clones, 85% to 90% observed once, and the top ten hold approximately 0.8%. The sequencing used CD4+ or CD8+ T cells sorted from blood, collected in a trial of the OX40 agonist ivuxolimab. The receptors were sampled from an adult with an advanced solid tumor such as melanoma, head and neck, liver or kidney cancer. The CDR3 runs from the conserved cysteine through the conserved F or W. Each record gives: D gene, J gene, V gene, clone size, CDR3 protein, CDR3 DNA. D genes are given only for firm matches. Only part of the rows carry a size: once, few, many, or a class if the clone is expanded.

TRBD1,TRBJ1-2,TRBV15,-,CATSRDLGDRGSYTF,TGTGCCACCAGCAGAGATCTTGGTGACAGGGGTTCCTACACCTTC
-,TRBJ1-3,TRBV7-9,-,CASSSTGFPGNTIYF,TGTGCCAGCAGTAGCACAGGTTTTCCTGGAAACACCATATATTTT
-,TRBJ1-6,TRBV7-9,once,CASSPSRAGVNYNSPLHF,TGTGCCAGCAGCCCGTCCCGAGCAGGGGTTAACTATAATTCACCCCTCCACTTT
-,TRBJ1-1,TRBV5-5,once,CASLVQGDTEAFF,TGTGCCAGCCTGGTTCAGGGAGACACTGAAGCTTTCTTT
-,TRBJ2-5,TRBV6-5,-,CASSPRDTQETQYF,TGTGCCAGCAGTCCCCGGGACACTCAAGAGACCCAGTACTTC
-,TRBJ2-1,TRBV9,-,CASSVASGFDEQFF,TGTGCCAGCAGCGTAGCTTCGGGGTTCGATGAGCAGTTCTTC
-,TRBJ1-2,TRBV7-2,-,CASSSRRGAGNYGYTF,TGTGCCAGCAGCTCCCGGCGGGGGGCGGGTAACTATGGCTACACCTTC
-,TRBJ2-7,TRBV5-4,-,CASSLYSRDEQYF,TGTGCCAGCAGCTTGTATAGCAGGGACGAGCAGTACTTC
-,TRBJ1-1,TRBV19,-,CASLGRADTEAFF,TGTGCCTCCCTTGGGAGGGCTGACACTGAAGCTTTCTTT
TRBD1,TRBJ2-7,TRBV30,-,CAWSGFVQGIQYF,TGTGCCTGGAGTGGATTCGTACAGGGGATCCAGTACTTC
TRBD1,TRBJ1-2,TRBV6-6,-,CASSFRDRGNGYTF,TGTGCCAGCAGTTTCCGGGACAGGGGAAATGGCTACACCTTC
-,TRBJ1-5,TRBV6-6,-,CASSYSGLTSQPQHF,TGTGCCAGCAGTTACTCGGGGTTGACGAGTCAGCCCCAGCATTTT
-,TRBJ1-1,TRBV9,-,CASSVGLDLNTEAFF,TGTGCCAGCAGCGTAGGTTTGGATTTGAACACTGAAGCTTTCTTT
-,TRBJ1-4,TRBV6-5,-,CASSYSRSQRTLFF,TGTGCCAGCAGTTACTCTCGGAGTCAAAGGACACTGTTTTTT
TRBD2,TRBJ2-3,TRBV18,-,CASSPGAGADTQYF,TGTGCCAGCTCTCCCGGGGCGGGGGCAGATACGCAGTATTTT
-,TRBJ2-7,TRBV19,-,CASSRRRGYEQYF,TGTGCCAGTAGCAGGAGGCGGGGCTACGAGCAGTACTTC
TRBD2,TRBJ2-7,TRBV30,-,CAVAGSYEQYF,TGTGCCGTAGCGGGCAGCTACGAGCAGTACTTC
-,TRBJ1-5,TRBV2,-,CASSDLGSNQPQHF,TGTGCCAGCAGTGATTTGGGGAGTAATCAGCCCCAGCATTTT
TRBD1,TRBJ1-1,TRBV9,-,CASSVQGAPNTEAFF,TGTGCCAGCAGCGTCCAGGGGGCACCTAACACTGAAGCTTTCTTT
-,TRBJ1-2,TRBV7-2,-,CASSLVGFQGYTF,TGTGCCAGCAGCTTAGTAGGGTTTCAAGGCTACACCTTC
TRBD1,TRBJ1-3,TRBV29-1,-,CSGGDRAGNTIYF,TGCAGCGGCGGGGACAGGGCTGGAAACACCATATATTTT
-,TRBJ2-3,TRBV18,-,CASSPQGGPRDTQYF,TGTGCCAGCTCACCACAGGGCGGACCCCGGGATACGCAGTATTTT
-,TRBJ1-5,TRBV7-9,-,CASSLVSGTGSQPQHF,TGTGCCAGCAGCTTAGTCTCGGGGACCGGGAGTCAGCCCCAGCATTTT
-,TRBJ2-7,TRBV7-2,-,CASSPGSNVLTYEQYF,TGTGCCAGCAGCCCCGGGAGTAATGTGCTTACCTACGAGCAGTACTTC
TRBD1,TRBJ2-7,TRBV9,-,CASSVWDRTYEQYF,TGTGCCAGCAGCGTTTGGGACAGAACCTACGAGCAGTACTTC
-,TRBJ1-1,TRBV12-5,-,CASGLMGIATEAFF,TGTGCTAGTGGTTTGATGGGAATCGCCACTGAAGCTTTCTTT
TRBD1,TRBJ1-2,TRBV29-1,-,CSVDFGTGNYGYTF,TGCAGCGTTGATTTCGGGACAGGGAACTATGGCTACACCTTC
TRBD1,TRBJ1-5,TRBV28,-,CASSSLPGQGSNQPQHF,TGTGCCAGCAGTTCTCTACCGGGACAGGGGTCCAATCAGCCCCAGCATTTT
TRBD1,TRBJ1-1,TRBV7-2,-,CASSSGQGGPAFF,TGTGCCAGCAGCTCCGGACAGGGGGGGCCAGCTTTCTTT
-,TRBJ1-2,TRBV7-3,once,CASSLSSGQVYGYTF,TGTGCCAGCAGCTTATCCTCCGGGCAAGTCTATGGCTACACCTTC
-,TRBJ1-1,TRBV6-6,once,CASRRTMNTEAFF,TGTGCCAGTCGACGGACAATGAACACTGAAGCTTTCTTT
TRBD1,TRBJ2-3,TRBV12-5,-,CASATRTGADTQYF,TGTGCTAGTGCCACTCGGACAGGGGCAGATACGCAGTATTTT
TRBD1,TRBJ2-1,TRBV11-3,-,CASSSLDRGNEQFF,TGTGCCAGCAGCTCTCTTGACAGGGGGAATGAGCAGTTCTTC
TRBD1,TRBJ1-1,TRBV14,-,CASSQDRWGQGRTEAFF,TGTGCCAGCAGCCAAGATCGGTGGGGACAGGGACGCACTGAAGCTTTCTTT
-,TRBJ2-5,TRBV5-1,once,CASSLGSGETQYF,TGCGCCAGCAGCTTGGGGAGTGGGGAGACCCAGTACTTC
-,TRBJ2-7,TRBV5-4,-,CASSLQEATYEQYF,TGTGCCAGCAGCTTACAGGAAGCTACCTACGAGCAGTACTTC
-,TRBJ1-3,TRBV2,-,CASSDTGRGIGNTIYF,TGTGCCAGCAGTGACACAGGGAGGGGAATTGGAAACACCATATATTTT
TRBD1,TRBJ2-3,TRBV19,-,CASSDGQGADTQYF,TGTGCCAGTAGTGACGGACAGGGGGCAGATACGCAGTATTTT
-,TRBJ2-3,TRBV10-1,few,CASSGGTGTRTDTQYF,TGCGCCAGCAGTGGCGGGACGGGGACGAGGACAGATACGCAGTATTTT
-,TRBJ2-1,TRBV19,-,CASSIGRLRTNEQFF,TGTGCCAGTAGTATTGGACGACTAAGAACGAATGAGCAGTTCTTC
TRBD2,TRBJ2-3,TRBV5-1,-,CASSDLAGAGGDTQYF,TGCGCCAGCAGTGACCTAGCGGGGGCCGGAGGAGATACGCAGTATTTT